Listed below are T cell receptor beta chains from one sample, sequenced in a study of blood T cells in healthy people across ages. Via MiXCR, TCRdb re-called the 5' RACE reads, giving one row per CDR3 protein. Among 1 million to 1.2 million distinct CDR3 sequences listed, less than 45% were seen once. The sequencing sample was made of blood. The receptor source for this set is a man aged 18 to 29 in good health. CDR3s include the opening cysteine and the closing phenylalanine or tryptophan. Fields, in order: D gene, clone size, V gene, J gene, CDR3 protein, CDR3 DNA. D genes are given only for firm matches. Rows give clone size only sometimes, using once, few, many, or a class for an expanded clone.

TRBD1	few	TRBV6-2/TRBV6-3	TRBJ2-1	CASGRDRGVYEQFF	TGTGCCAGCGGCCGGGACAGGGGGGTTTATGAGCAGTTCTTC
-	-	TRBV20-1	TRBJ1-1	CSARLNQGFGEAFF	TGCAGTGCTAGACTTAATCAGGGGTTTGGTGAAGCTTTCTTT
-	few	TRBV4-3	TRBJ1-2	CASSQDGSSFYGYTF	TGCGCCAGCAGCCAAGACGGGTCGTCTTTCTATGGCTACACCTTC
-	few	TRBV7-2	TRBJ2-7	CASSGTVSYEQYF	TGTGCCAGCAGCGGGACGGTTTCCTACGAGCAGTACTTC
-	many	TRBV7-2	TRBJ1-1	CASSLRGRRTEAFF	TGTGCCAGCAGCTTAAGGGGGAGGCGGACTGAAGCTTTCTTT
-	-	TRBV3-1	TRBJ1-5	CASSPRASGQPQHF	TGTGCCAGCAGCCCCAGGGCTTCGGGTCAGCCCCAGCATTTT
-	-	TRBV10-3	TRBJ2-5	CAISSSDEQYF	TGTGCCATCAGTTCTAGTGATGAGCAGTACTTC
TRBD1	few	TRBV24-1	TRBJ1-2	CATSQGQGSYGYTF	TGTGCCACCAGCCAGGGACAGGGGTCATATGGCTACACCTTC
-	-	TRBV21-1	TRBJ2-2	CASPTGELFF	TGTGCCAGTCCCACCGGGGAGCTGTTTTTT
TRBD2	few	TRBV29-1	TRBJ2-5	CSVESSSGGYYQETQYF	TGCAGCGTTGAGTCGTCTAGCGGGGGTTACTACCAAGAGACCCAGTACTTC
-	many	TRBV12-3/TRBV12-4	TRBJ1-4	CASSLKGSGKLFF	TGTGCCAGCAGTTTAAAAGGCAGTGGAAAACTGTTTTTT
-	once	TRBV5-1	TRBJ2-1	CASSLAGDSYDEQFF	TGCGCCAGCAGCTTGGCGGGGGACTCCTACGATGAGCAGTTCTTC
-	few	TRBV6-2/TRBV6-3	TRBJ1-3	CASSIGRDIHSGNTIYF	TGTGCCAGCAGTATCGGAAGGGATATTCACTCTGGAAACACCATATATTTT
-	-	TRBV24-1	TRBJ2-1	CATSASPRQGPYNEQFF	TGTGCCACCAGTGCCTCACCTCGCCAGGGGCCTTACAATGAACAGTTCTTC
TRBD1	-	TRBV7-2	TRBJ2-4	CASSLAGTGESKNIQYF	TGTGCCAGCAGCTTGGCAGGGACAGGGGAATCCAAAAACATTCAGTACTTC
-	-	TRBV7-9	TRBJ1-5	CASSLGGIRQPQHF	TGTGCCAGCAGCTTAGGTGGGATCCGCCAGCCCCAGCATTTT
-	-	TRBV4-3	TRBJ2-2	CASSQDMRTRNTGELFF	TGCGCCAGCAGCCAAGATATGAGGACTCGGAACACCGGGGAGCTGTTTTTT
-	-	TRBV5-1	TRBJ2-3	CASSQIKYPPPTRTSTDTQYF	TGCGCCAGCAGCCAAATTAAGTATCCCCCACCAACCCGAACTAGCACAGATACGCAGTATTTT
-	many	TRBV5-1	TRBJ2-1	CASSLVFRDEQFF	TGCGCCAGCAGCTTGGTTTTCAGGGATGAGCAGTTCTTC
TRBD2	-	TRBV13	TRBJ2-1	CASSLGGLAGGGEQFF	TGTGCCAGCAGCTTGGGGGGACTAGCGGGGGGTGGTGAGCAGTTCTTC
-	-	TRBV7-9	TRBJ2-7	CASSLSPALAPYEQYF	TGTGCCAGCAGCTTATCCCCCGCACTAGCCCCCTACGAGCAGTACTTC
TRBD2	few	TRBV9	TRBJ2-1	CASSSRTSLNEQFF	TGTGCCAGCAGCTCCCGGACTAGTCTCAATGAGCAGTTCTTC
-	-	TRBV7-2	TRBJ1-1	CASAGGGMSEAFF	TGTGCCAGCGCCGGGGGGGGTATGAGTGAAGCTTTCTTT
TRBD2	-	TRBV7-2	TRBJ2-1	CASSPQGGVSYNEQFF	TGTGCCAGCAGCCCTCAGGGAGGGGTCTCCTACAATGAGCAGTTCTTC
TRBD1	-	TRBV20-1	TRBJ1-4	CSAILTGLKRLTNEKLFF	TGCAGTGCCATTTTGACAGGGTTGAAACGCTTAACTAATGAAAAACTGTTTTTT
-	few	TRBV6-1	TRBJ1-5	CASSEARQGPYSNQPQHF	TGTGCCAGCAGTGAAGCGAGGCAGGGTCCTTATAGCAATCAGCCCCAGCATTTT
-	-	TRBV12-3/TRBV12-4	TRBJ2-7	CASTLYGPSYEQYF	TGTGCCAGCACCCTCTATGGACCCAGCTACGAGCAGTACTTC
TRBD2	-	TRBV27	TRBJ2-5	CASSRLAGEWETQYF	TGTGCCAGCAGCCGACTAGCGGGGGAATGGGAGACCCAGTACTTC
-	once	TRBV7-6	TRBJ2-5	CASSLDTGVRETQYF	TGTGCCAGCAGCTTAGATACGGGGGTCCGAGAGACCCAGTACTTC